This TCR beta chain was recorded in a study of T-cell memory formation after mild COVID-19. Study-wide context: Among the donors, TCR clusters were largely specific to each donor. Whole-study findings and limits: Clones that contracted from day 15 to 85 were balanced CD4/CD8, while later expanders leaned CD4+. The finding that pre-infection memory included some responding clones suggested that cross-reactive memory joined. The CD4+ clones that contracted clustered mainly within CM and EM, and the CD8+ clones concentrated in EMRA.

The V gene's germline CDR1 is KGHDR and CDR2 SFDVKD. The CDR3 runs 16 residues. Unmatched junction bases numbered 11, after V lost 5 bases and J lost 5 bases. TCRdb re-called the 5' RACE reads through MiXCR, storing one row per CDR3 protein. The repertoire holds approximately 51,000 distinct CDR3 sequences, 9.3% seen once, with 10% to 15% in the top ten. This clonotype was found a few times. Its antigen is still unknown. The sequence derives from an adult woman who had mild COVID-19 (a few samples of this study predate the infection). Cell type and time point are not known. Sequenced sample: PBMCs or a T cell subset sorted from them (not recorded which). This chain connects TRBV24-1 to TRBJ2-1; 7 positions agree with TRBD1. CDR3 amino acids: CATSAARGQINNEQFF. The CDR3 bases are TGTGCCACCAGTGCTGCGAGGGGACAGATTAACAATGAGCAGTTCTTC.